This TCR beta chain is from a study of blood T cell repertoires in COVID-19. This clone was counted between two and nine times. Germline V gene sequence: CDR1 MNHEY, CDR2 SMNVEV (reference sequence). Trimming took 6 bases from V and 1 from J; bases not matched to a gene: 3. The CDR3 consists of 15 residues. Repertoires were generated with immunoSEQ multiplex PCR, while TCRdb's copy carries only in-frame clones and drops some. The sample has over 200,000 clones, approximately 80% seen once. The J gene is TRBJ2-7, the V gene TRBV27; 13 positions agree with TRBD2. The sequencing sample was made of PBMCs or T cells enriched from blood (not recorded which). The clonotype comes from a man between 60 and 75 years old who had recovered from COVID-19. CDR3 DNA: TGTGCCAGCAGACAGGGACTAGCGGGGTCCTACGAGCAGTACTTC. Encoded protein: CASRQGLAGSYEQYF.